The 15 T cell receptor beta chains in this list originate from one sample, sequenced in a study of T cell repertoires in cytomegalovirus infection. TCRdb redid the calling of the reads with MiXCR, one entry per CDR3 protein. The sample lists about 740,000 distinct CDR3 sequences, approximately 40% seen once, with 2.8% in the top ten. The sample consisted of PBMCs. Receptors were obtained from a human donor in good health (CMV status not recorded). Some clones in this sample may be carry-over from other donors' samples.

The CDR3 sequence is CASSSSGTSGPASYNEQFF. DNA of the CDR3: TGTGCCAGTAGTTCCTCCGGGACTAGCGGTCCAGCCTCCTACAATGAGCAGTTCTTC. The chain uses TRBV19 and TRBJ2-1, with 11 bases lining up with TRBD2. V gave up 5 bases and J gave up 0 bases; unmatched junction bases: 12. From germline, CDR1 is LNHDA and CDR2 SQIVND (reference sequence). The CDR3 length is 19 residues.

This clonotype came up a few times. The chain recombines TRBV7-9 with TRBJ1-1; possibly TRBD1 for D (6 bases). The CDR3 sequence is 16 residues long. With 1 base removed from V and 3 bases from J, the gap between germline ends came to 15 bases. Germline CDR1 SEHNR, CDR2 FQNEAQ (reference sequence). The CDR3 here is CASSLGNYREYTEAFF. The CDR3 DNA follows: TGTGCCAGCAGCTTAGGGAACTACAGGGAGTACACTGAAGCTTTCTTT.

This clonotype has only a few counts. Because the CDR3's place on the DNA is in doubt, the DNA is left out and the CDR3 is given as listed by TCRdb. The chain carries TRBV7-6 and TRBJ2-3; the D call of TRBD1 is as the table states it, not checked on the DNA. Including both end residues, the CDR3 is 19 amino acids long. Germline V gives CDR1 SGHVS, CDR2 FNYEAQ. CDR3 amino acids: CASSLIGSSSGGGTDTQYF.

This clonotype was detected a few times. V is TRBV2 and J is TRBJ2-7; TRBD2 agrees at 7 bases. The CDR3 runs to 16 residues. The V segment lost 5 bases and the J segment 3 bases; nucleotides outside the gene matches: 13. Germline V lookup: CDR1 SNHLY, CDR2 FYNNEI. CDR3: CASSLGPGGSIYEQYF. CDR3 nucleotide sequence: TGTGCCAGCAGTTTGGGCCCGGGGGGTTCGATCTACGAGCAGTACTTC.

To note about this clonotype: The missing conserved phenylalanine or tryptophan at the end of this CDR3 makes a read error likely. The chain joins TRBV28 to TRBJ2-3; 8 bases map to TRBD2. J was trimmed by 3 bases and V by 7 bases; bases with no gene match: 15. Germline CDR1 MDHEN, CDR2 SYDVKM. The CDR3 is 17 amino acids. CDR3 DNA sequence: TGTGCCAGCACCCCTTTACTTAGCGGGGCAAGAACAGATACGCAGTATTAT. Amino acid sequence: CASTPLLSGARTDTQYY.

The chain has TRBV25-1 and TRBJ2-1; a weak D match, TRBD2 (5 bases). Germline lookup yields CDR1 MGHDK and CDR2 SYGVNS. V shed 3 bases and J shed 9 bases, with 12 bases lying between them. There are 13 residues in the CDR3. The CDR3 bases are TGTGCCAGCAGTGATGGAGGCGGCCGTGAGCAGTTCTTC. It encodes CASSDGGGREQFF.

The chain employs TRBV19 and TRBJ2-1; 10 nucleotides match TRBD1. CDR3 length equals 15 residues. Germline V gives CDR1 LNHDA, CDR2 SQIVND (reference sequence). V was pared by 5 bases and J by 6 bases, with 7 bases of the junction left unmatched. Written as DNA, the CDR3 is TGTGCCAGTAGTCCCGGGACAGGGGAGGTCAATGAGCAGTTCTTC. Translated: CASSPGTGEVNEQFF. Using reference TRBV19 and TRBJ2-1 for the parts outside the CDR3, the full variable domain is DGGITQSPKYLFRKEGQNVTLSCEQNLNHDAMYWYRQDPGQGLRLIYYSQIVNDFQKGDIAEGYSVSREKKESFPLTVTSAQKNPTAFYLCASSPGTGEVNEQFFGPGTRLTVL.

The CDR3: CAISPTSGSSHEQYF. In nucleotides, the CDR3 is TGTGCCATCAGCCCTACTAGCGGGAGTTCCCACGAGCAGTACTTC. The V call is TRBV10-3, the J call TRBJ2-7, with 11 bases identical to TRBD2. This CDR3 spans 15 amino acids. The V gene's germline CDR1 is ENHRY and CDR2 SYGVKD. V lost 6 bases and J lost 5; bases outside the gene matches: 9.

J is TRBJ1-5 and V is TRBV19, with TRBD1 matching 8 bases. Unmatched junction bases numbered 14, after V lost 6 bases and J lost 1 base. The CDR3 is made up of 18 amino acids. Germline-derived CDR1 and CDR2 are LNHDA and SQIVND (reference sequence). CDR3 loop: CASRRQGLALGSNQPQHF. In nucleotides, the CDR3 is TGTGCCAGTAGACGACAGGGGTTAGCTCTAGGGAGCAATCAGCCCCAGCATTTT.

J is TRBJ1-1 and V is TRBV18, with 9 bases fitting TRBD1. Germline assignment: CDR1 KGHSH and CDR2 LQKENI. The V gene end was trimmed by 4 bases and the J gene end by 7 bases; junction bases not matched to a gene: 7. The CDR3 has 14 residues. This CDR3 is CASSLATGGNEAFF. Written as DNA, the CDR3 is TGTGCCAGCTCACTTGCGACAGGGGGAAATGAAGCTTTCTTT. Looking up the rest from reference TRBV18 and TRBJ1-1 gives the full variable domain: NAGVMQNPRHLVRRRGQEARLRCSPMKGHSHVYWYRQLPEEGLKFMVYLQKENIIDESGMPKERFSAEFPKEGPSILRIQQVVRGDSAAYFCASSLATGGNEAFFGQGTRLTVV.

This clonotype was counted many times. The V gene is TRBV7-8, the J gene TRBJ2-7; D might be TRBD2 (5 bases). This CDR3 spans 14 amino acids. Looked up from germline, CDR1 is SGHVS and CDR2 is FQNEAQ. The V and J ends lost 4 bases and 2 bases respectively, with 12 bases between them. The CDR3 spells CASSSPGSPYEQYF. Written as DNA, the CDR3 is TGTGCCAGCAGCTCCCCGGGATCCCCCTACGAGCAGTACTTC.

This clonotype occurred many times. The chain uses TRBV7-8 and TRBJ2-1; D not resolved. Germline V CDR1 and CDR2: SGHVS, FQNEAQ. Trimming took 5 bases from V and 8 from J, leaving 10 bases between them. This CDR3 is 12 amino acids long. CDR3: CASSPSLHEQFF. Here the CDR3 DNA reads TGTGCCAGCAGCCCTTCTCTACATGAGCAGTTCTTC.

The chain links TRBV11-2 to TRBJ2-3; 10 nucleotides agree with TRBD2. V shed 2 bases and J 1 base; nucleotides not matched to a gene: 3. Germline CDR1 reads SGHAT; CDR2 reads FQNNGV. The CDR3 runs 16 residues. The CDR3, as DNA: TGTGCCAGCAGCTTATCCACTAGCGGGGGCACAGATACGCAGTATTTT. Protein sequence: CASSLSTSGGTDTQYF.

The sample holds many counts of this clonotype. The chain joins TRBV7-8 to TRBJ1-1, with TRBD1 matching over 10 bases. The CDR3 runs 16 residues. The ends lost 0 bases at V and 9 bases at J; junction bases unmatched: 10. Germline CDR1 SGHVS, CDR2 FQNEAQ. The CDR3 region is CASSLALIRQGAQAFF. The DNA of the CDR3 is TGTGCCAGCAGCTTAGCGCTTATACGACAGGGGGCTCAAGCTTTCTTT.

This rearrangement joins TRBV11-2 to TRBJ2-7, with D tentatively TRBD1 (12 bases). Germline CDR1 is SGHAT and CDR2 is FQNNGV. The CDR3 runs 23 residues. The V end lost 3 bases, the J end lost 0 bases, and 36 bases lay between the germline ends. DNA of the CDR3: TGTGCCAGCAGCTTGAGGGACAGGGGGCAGTCTAGCGGGAGGACTATGAGCTCCTACGAGCAGTACTTC. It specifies CASSLRDRGQSSGRTMSSYEQYF.